The 15 T cell receptor beta chains below all came from one sample that was sequenced in a study of blood T cell repertoires in COVID-19 (dated by TCRdb to 2020 to 2022). Library preparation employed the immunoSEQ multiplex PCR assay. TCRdb limited this immuneACCESS table to in-frame rearrangements with V and J called. A share of clones is missing; checked studies link under half to unresolved V genes, and the rest is unexplained. This sample is represented by 150,000 to 200,000 clones; roughly 80% of them were singletons. The ten largest clones represent 13% to 15% of the sample. The sequenced material came from peripheral blood. These receptors all stem from a woman aged 70-85 years with COVID-19, enrolled during active disease.

This rearrangement joins TRBV7-2 to TRBJ2-3; 8 bases line up with TRBD2. CDR3 length: 19 residues. V lost 3 bases and J lost 1; bases outside the gene matches: 15. Germline V CDR1 and CDR2: SGHTA, FQGNSA. The CDR3 nucleotides read TGTGCCAGCAGCTTGGGGGAGGTAGCGGGGCCAATGCGCACAGATACGCAGTATTTT. It is translated as CASSLGEVAGPMRTDTQYF.

This clone was counted only a few times. V gene TRBV29-1 combines with J gene TRBJ1-5, with a weak D call TRBD1 (5 bases). The CDR3 runs 14 residues. With 4 bases removed from V and 3 bases from J, the gap between germline ends came to 13 bases. In germline, CDR1 is SQVTM, CDR2 ANQGSEA. The CDR3 region has the DNA TGCAGCGTTGGTTTTGCAGGGAACAATCAGCCCCAGCATTTT. It codes for CSVGFAGNNQPQHF. The whole variable domain, remainder taken from reference TRBV29-1 and TRBJ1-5, is SAVISQKPSRDICQRGTSLTIQCQVDSQVTMMFWYRQQPGQSLTLIATANQGSEATYESGFVIDKFPISRPNLTFSTLTVSNMSPEDSSIYLCSVGFAGNNQPQHFGDGTRLSIL.

This chain links TRBV15 with TRBJ2-1; D is undetermined. The V gene lost 4 bases and the J gene lost 9 bases, with 10 bases spanning the gap. Looked up from germline, CDR1 is LNHNV and CDR2 is YYDKDF (reference sequence). CDR3 length: 12 amino acids. The CDR3 here is CATSKLGLEQFF. CDR3 sequence (DNA): TGTGCCACCAGCAAACTTGGGCTTGAGCAGTTCTTC.

This chain connects TRBV5-1 to TRBJ1-5; 7 positions agree with TRBD1. This CDR3 has 14 amino acids. The junction had 9 bases not matched to a gene; V was cut back by 3 bases and J by 9 bases. Looked up from germline, CDR1 is SGHRS and CDR2 is YFSETQ. CDR3 loop: CASSSGQPGGPQHF. For the CDR3, the DNA is TGCGCCAGCAGCTCGGGACAGCCAGGCGGGCCCCAGCATTTT.

This sequence joins TRBV7-2 and TRBJ1-2; D unresolved. The CDR3 consists of 15 residues. Germline V CDR1 and CDR2: SGHTA, FQGNSA. V was pared by 1 base and J by 2 bases, with 11 bases between. The DNA of the CDR3 is TGTGCCAGCAGCTTAGTAGCCGGGGAAAACTATGGCTACACCTTC. This codes for CASSLVAGENYGYTF.

The V call is TRBV18, the J call TRBJ1-2, with D maybe TRBD1 (6 bases). Trimming left V 3 bases short and J 0 bases short, with 14 bases between. From germline, CDR1 is KGHSH and CDR2 LQKENI. The CDR3 is 16 residues long. CDR3 DNA: TGTGCCAGCTCACCCGGACAGATAGTTTCTAACTATGGCTACACCTTC. It encodes CASSPGQIVSNYGYTF.

This chain connects TRBV28 to TRBJ2-1; D remains ambiguous. Deletions cut 2 bases from V and 10 bases from J, with 9 bases between. The CDR3 length is 12 residues. The germline CDR1 and CDR2 sequences are MDHEN and SYDVKM. CDR3 region: CASSLLGWEQFF. The CDR3 nucleotides read TGTGCCAGCAGTTTACTAGGATGGGAGCAGTTCTTC.

The chain combines TRBV5-1 with TRBJ2-5; 8 bases are shared with TRBD2. This CDR3 spans 15 amino acids. Germline V gene lookup returns CDR1 SGHRS and CDR2 YFSETQ. Trimming removed 3 bases from V and 7 bases from J; junction bases left unmatched: 11. This CDR3 reads CASSSESGGVGTQYF. The CDR3, as DNA: TGCGCCAGCAGCTCCGAAAGCGGGGGCGTCGGGACCCAGTACTTC.

This clone was counted a few times. The rearrangement uses TRBV2 and TRBJ1-2, with D possibly being TRBD1 (6 bases). V shed 5 bases and J shed 2 bases, with 6 bases lying between them. The CDR3 is made up of 12 amino acids. The germline V gene encodes CDR1 SNHLY and CDR2 FYNNEI. The CDR3 DNA reads as TGTGCCAGCAGTAGGGGGAACTATGGCTACACCTTC. As protein: CASSRGNYGYTF.

This chain connects TRBV4-1 to TRBJ1-2; D perhaps matches TRBD1 (6 bases). The CDR3 consists of 14 residues. V lost 1 base and J 4 bases, leaving 10 bases between the germline ends. The V gene's germline CDR1 is MGHRA and CDR2 YSYEKL. CDR3 loop: CASSQGQEIYGYTF. In DNA, the CDR3 is TGCGCCAGCAGCCAAGGACAGGAGATCTATGGCTACACCTTC.

The chain links TRBV28 to TRBJ1-2, with 8 positions matching TRBD1. V lost 5 bases, J lost 4 bases, and 3 bases stayed unmatched. Germline CDR1 MDHEN, CDR2 SYDVKM. The CDR3 length is 13 residues. The CDR3 nucleotides read TGTGCCAGCAGTGCAGGGGGCACCTATGGCTACACCTTC. This encodes CASSAGGTYGYTF.

The rearrangement joins TRBV5-5 to TRBJ2-1; D is unresolved. The CDR3 is 14 residues long. Germline values: CDR1 SGHKS, CDR2 YYEKEE (reference sequence). V lost 3 bases and J lost 4, with 11 bases in between. CDR3 sequence reads: CASSSADFYNEQFF. The CDR3, as DNA: TGTGCCAGCAGCTCCGCGGATTTTTACAATGAGCAGTTCTTC. The full variable domain, completed using reference TRBV5-5 and TRBJ2-1, is DAGVTQSPTHLIKTRGQQVTLRCSPISGHKSVSWYQQVLGQGPQFIFQYYEKEERGRGNFPDRFSARQFPNYSSELNVNALLLGDSALYLCASSSADFYNEQFFGPGTRLTVL.

The chain has TRBV19 and TRBJ2-6; D perhaps matches TRBD2 (5 bases). In germline, CDR1 is LNHDA, CDR2 SQIVND (reference sequence). Trimming left V 3 bases short and J 2 bases short, with 8 bases between. The CDR3 runs 15 residues. In DNA form, the CDR3 reads TGTGCCAGTAGTATTGAGGGAACTGGGGCCAACGTCCTGACTTTC. It encodes CASSIEGTGANVLTF.

The chain links TRBV7-8 to TRBJ2-5; 11 bases align to TRBD2. The CDR3 runs to 16 residues. V was pared by 5 bases and J by 5 bases, with 10 bases of the junction left unmatched. The V gene's germline CDR1 is SGHVS and CDR2 FQNEAQ. CDR3 protein: CASSAQTLAGGETQYF. The CDR3, as DNA: TGTGCCAGCAGCGCCCAAACTTTAGCGGGGGGGGAGACCCAGTACTTC.

This chain links TRBV5-1 with TRBJ2-6; 9 bases agree with TRBD1. V was pared by 4 bases and J by 4 bases, with 9 bases of the junction left unmatched. Germline values: CDR1 SGHRS, CDR2 YFSETQ. The CDR3 is 17 residues long. In DNA form, the CDR3 reads TGCGCCAGCAGCCGAGCGGGACAGGGCTCCGGGGCCAACGTCCTGACTTTC. Translation: CASSRAGQGSGANVLTF. Combining the CDR3 with reference TRBV5-1 and TRBJ2-6 gives the whole variable domain KAGVTQTPRYLIKTRGQQVTLSCSPISGHRSVSWYQQTPGQGLQFLFEYFSETQRNKGNFPGRFSGRQFSNSRSEMNVSTLELGDSALYLCASSRAGQGSGANVLTFGAGSRLTVL.